This is a list of T cell receptor beta chains from one sample in a study of T-cell memory formation after mild COVID-19. MiXCR, run by TCRdb on the 5' RACE reads, gives a single entry per CDR3 protein. The sample lists about 560,000 distinct CDR3 sequences, around a sixth occurring once. Material for sequencing was PBMCs or a T cell subset sorted from them (not recorded which). These receptors all stem from an adult woman who had mild COVID-19 (a few samples of this study predate the infection). Cell type and time point are not known. CDR3s leave out the opening cysteine and the closing phenylalanine or tryptophan. Each record gives: CDR3 length, clone size, V gene, CDR3 protein. Clone size is stated in some rows and not others, as once, few, many or a class when expanded.

>12|NA|TRBV27
ASSFTAGTDTQY
>13|NA|TRBV12-3/TRBV12-4
ASSFYRTERDTQY
>16|few|TRBV7-2
ASSSTGRNAGGRETQY
>12|NA|TRBV10-3
AISPAAGDNEQF
>14|NA|TRBV7-3
ASSKYEGGGAGEQF
>11|few|TRBV5-6
ASKRTAYNEQF
>11|NA|TRBV19
ASSIAETTEAF
>14|NA|TRBV7-2
ASSLAGTGDLGGYT
>11|few|TRBV6-5
AIKDGMNEKLF
>14|NA|TRBV20-1
SARDRPAPGPYEQY
>16|few|TRBV5-1
ASSLGAQHPGETYEQF
>12|many|TRBV7-9
ASSLADVIYGYT
>17|NA|TRBV6-5
ASSYSPRVGAEGSYEQY
>10|once|TRBV14
ASSLTGRAQH
>13|many|TRBV15
ATSRGSGRPDTQY
>10|few|TRBV29-1
SVSGTHYEQY
>13|few|TRBV20-1
SAVTLGQISPEAF
>13|few|TRBV6-1
ASSESAGGYQPQH
>13|few|TRBV30
AWRAGGGRAGELF
>14|few|TRBV7-9
ASSLERGAGSTEAF
>11|few|TRBV20-1
SAKVAGVNIQY
>14|NA|TRBV18
ASSPDGNRGSYEQY
>12|few|TRBV29-1
SVDRTGGAYEQY
>15|NA|TRBV27
ASSPLGTAERNYGYT
>12|few|TRBV6-1
ASRKGHAGETQY
>13|NA|TRBV9
ASSVEQGSNSPLH
>12|few|TRBV27
ASSFFRVNTEAF
>13|few|TRBV18
ASSPPDPGSYEQY
>13|few|TRBV10-3
AISEKAGMNTEAF
>15|NA|TRBV11-3
ASSLRQREFRQETQY
>17|few|TRBV14
ASSQTQGQDFSGANVLT
>12|NA|TRBV7-6
ASSSVDSTDTQY
>11|few|TRBV29-1
SVEGTGDYGYT
>14|few|TRBV20-1
SAHPLLAGDSNEQF
>12|NA|TRBV6-5
ASSLSGINYGYT
>12|NA|TRBV12-3/TRBV12-4
ASTSGRPTYEQY
>18|few|TRBV12-3/TRBV12-4
ASSFRPWGQGGFWNYGYT
>11|NA|TRBV10-3
AISGGADYEQY
>15|few|TRBV19
ASSIRGRPGPTNEQY
>13|NA|TRBV23-1
ASRPRDRLNTEAF
>13|few|TRBV29-1
SAWTAWESGNTIY
>15|NA|TRBV20-1
SAGRTSGTISGYEQY
>15|few|TRBV9
ASSVSSSGTGANVLT
>12|few|TRBV29-1
SVEGGTAWTEAF
>13|few|TRBV5-1
ASSSTGTGDEKLF
>13|NA|TRBV12-3/TRBV12-4
ASSSRTGDTGELF
>14|NA|TRBV12-3/TRBV12-4
ASRSGLAGVTDTQY
>13|NA|TRBV12-3/TRBV12-4
ASSPDRFFLYGHT